The 21 T cell receptor beta chains given below trace back to one sample, sequenced in a study of blood T cell repertoires in COVID-19. Repertoires were generated with immunoSEQ multiplex PCR, while TCRdb's copy carries only in-frame clones and drops some. The data hold 65,000 to 100,000 clones, with around 89% observed a single time. The sequencing sample was made of peripheral blood. The receptors were gathered from a man over 45 with acute or convalescent COVID-19.

This clone was detected only once. The chain couples TRBV18 to TRBJ1-5; perhaps TRBD1 as D (6 bases). The V and J ends lost 0 bases and 8 bases respectively, with 8 bases between them. The germline gives CDR1 KGHSH, CDR2 LQKENI. The CDR3 runs to 13 residues. CDR3: CASSPPSGEPQHF. The CDR3 coding sequence is TGTGCCAGCTCACCACCTTCAGGGGAGCCCCAGCATTTT.

This clone appeared many times. The chain links TRBV7-9 to TRBJ2-1; D call uncertain. The ends were cut back, 4 bases at V and 8 bases at J, with 6 bases in the middle. The CDR3 length is 11 residues. Germline CDR1 and CDR2: SEHNR and FQNEAQ (reference sequence). CDR3 loop: CASSSFDEQFF. The CDR3 region has the DNA TGTGCCAGCAGCTCCTTCGATGAGCAGTTCTTC.

This clone has more than one count but fewer than ten. V gene TRBV7-9 combines with J gene TRBJ1-2; TRBD1 agrees at 9 bases. Germline trimming cut 1 base from V and 8 bases from J; bases unmatched to any gene: 8. CDR1 and CDR2 (germline): SEHNR, FQNEAQ (reference sequence). The CDR3 contains 15 residues. The CDR3 reads CASSLGQDRGLGYTF. The CDR3 DNA sequence: TGTGCCAGCAGCTTAGGTCAGGACAGGGGTCTCGGCTACACCTTC.

The chain combines TRBV6-5 with TRBJ2-3; a weak D match, TRBD2 (5 bases). Trimming removed 6 bases from V and 6 bases from J, with 7 bases in between. Germline V gene data show CDR1 as MNHEY and CDR2 as SVGAGI. The CDR3 is made up of 11 amino acids. CDR3 residues: CASRRRDTQYF. In DNA, the CDR3 is TGTGCCAGCAGACGGAGGGATACGCAGTATTTT.

This chain joins TRBV5-5 and TRBJ2-2, with a tentative D call TRBD1 (7 bases). This CDR3 is 16 amino acids long. V lost 4 bases, J lost 1 base, and 14 bases lay in between. Germline loops: CDR1 SGHKS, CDR2 YYEKEE (reference sequence). In DNA form, the CDR3 reads TGTGCCAGCAGCCGGGGGACAGACGGGAACACCGGGGAGCTGTTTTTT. Its protein is CASSRGTDGNTGELFF.

The chain is built from TRBV30 and TRBJ1-2, with D possibly matching TRBD1 (6 bases). Per the germline V gene, CDR1 is GTSNPN and CDR2 is SVGIG (reference sequence). There are 17 residues in the CDR3. Between the trimmed V and J ends, which lost 3 bases and 4 bases, there was a span of 24 bases. DNA for the CDR3: TGTGCCTGGAGCCACGGCCCGCCCAAGAGGACAGCCTATGGCTACACCTTC. It translates to CAWSHGPPKRTAYGYTF.

The chain joins TRBV19 to TRBJ1-1; D ambiguous. The CDR3 loop spans 11 amino acids. Trimming shortened V by 4 bases and J by 6 bases, and 6 bases separated the two germline ends. Germline CDR1 is LNHDA and CDR2 is SQIVND (reference sequence). CDR3: CASSTQSEAFF. CDR3 DNA: TGTGCCAGTAGTACACAGTCTGAAGCTTTCTTT. The entire variable domain, with the rest obtained from reference TRBV19 and TRBJ1-1, is as follows: DGGITQSPKYLFRKEGQNVTLSCEQNLNHDAMYWYRQDPGQGLRLIYYSQIVNDFQKGDIAEGYSVSREKKESFPLTVTSAQKNPTAFYLCASSTQSEAFFGQGTRLTVV.

CDR3 DNA: TGTGCAAGTCGCTTCGAGGAGGTTAGCACAGATACGCAGTATTTT. The encoded protein is CASRFEEVSTDTQYF. J is TRBJ2-3 and V is TRBV12-2; the DNA was not used to check the table's D call, TRBD2. TRBV12-2 represents a pseudogene. The CDR3 consists of 15 residues.

This clone was detected once. This sequence joins TRBV18 and TRBJ1-1, with TRBD1 matching 7 bases. This CDR3 is 15 amino acids long. Germline-derived CDR1 and CDR2 are KGHSH and LQKENI. V shed 2 bases, J shed 3 bases, and the junction held 6 bases outside the gene matches. The CDR3 here is CASSPNEGGYTEAFF. CDR3 sequence (DNA): TGTGCCAGCTCACCAAATGAAGGGGGCTACACTGAAGCTTTCTTT. The full variable domain, rest sourced from reference TRBV18 and TRBJ1-1, is NAGVMQNPRHLVRRRGQEARLRCSPMKGHSHVYWYRQLPEEGLKFMVYLQKENIIDESGMPKERFSAEFPKEGPSILRIQQVVRGDSAAYFCASSPNEGGYTEAFFGQGTRLTVV.

The chain is built from TRBV9 and TRBJ1-1, with D possibly being TRBD1 (5 bases). Trimming shortened V by 0 bases and J by 1 base, and 13 bases separated the two germline ends. Looked up from germline, CDR1 is SGDLS and CDR2 is YYNGEE. The CDR3 length is 16 residues. The CDR3 bases are TGTGCCAGCAGCGTAGGGTCAGGGACTAAGAACACTGAAGCTTTCTTT. Residues: CASSVGSGTKNTEAFF.

The chain links TRBV2 to TRBJ2-7; 7 nucleotides match TRBD1. After removal of 4 bases from V and 6 bases from J, the junction contained 6 bases not matched to a gene. Germline assignment: CDR1 SNHLY and CDR2 FYNNEI. This CDR3 region has 13 residues. DNA for the CDR3: TGTGCCAGCAGTGGACAGGGAAGGGGCGAGCAGTACGTC. It specifies CASSGQGRGEQYV.

V gene TRBV19 combines with J gene TRBJ2-1, with D perhaps TRBD2 (5 bases). Germline V CDR1 and CDR2: LNHDA, SQIVND (reference sequence). The V end lost 7 bases, the J end lost 4 bases, and 11 bases lay between the germline ends. The CDR3 consists of 13 residues. The CDR3 spells CASTSGGYNEQFF. In nucleotides, the CDR3 is TGTGCCAGTACCTCTGGAGGTTACAATGAGCAGTTCTTC.

This sequence joins TRBV27 and TRBJ2-7, with TRBD1 matching over 7 bases. V trimming: 6 bases; J trimming: 5 bases; junction bases outside the gene matches: 10. CDR1 is MNHEY, CDR2 SMNVEV, per germline (reference sequence). CDR3 size: 14 residues. CDR3 nucleotide sequence: TGTGCCAGCAGAAAACTTGACAGGGTCAACGAGCAGTACGTC. Amino acids: CASRKLDRVNEQYV.

This clone was found once. The chain joins TRBV29-1 to TRBJ2-5; tentative D call: TRBD1 (5 bases). This CDR3 is built from 11 residues. The germline V gene encodes CDR1 SQVTM and CDR2 ANQGSEA. V was shortened by 8 bases and J by 4 bases, with 11 bases between the two germline ends. CDR3 region: CSQGFGETQYF. CDR3 nucleotide sequence: TGCAGCCAGGGATTCGGAGAGACCCAGTACTTC.

The chain combines TRBV5-1 with TRBJ1-4, with TRBD1 matching over 11 bases. The CDR3 consists of 16 residues. CDR1 and CDR2 from the germline V gene are SGHRS and YFSETQ. V lost 0 bases, J lost 8 bases, and 6 bases stayed unmatched. The CDR3 spells CASSLEPGTGGEKLFF. The CDR3 DNA sequence: TGCGCCAGCAGCTTGGAACCCGGGACAGGGGGAGAAAAACTGTTTTTT.

V is TRBV5-1 and J is TRBJ1-1, with D possibly being TRBD1 (6 bases). V lost 3 bases and J lost 7, with 13 bases in between. The CDR3 covers 13 residues. Germline V lookup: CDR1 SGHRS, CDR2 YFSETQ. The CDR3 loop is CASSWAGAGEAFF. In nucleotides, the CDR3 is TGCGCCAGCAGCTGGGCAGGGGCAGGTGAAGCTTTCTTT.

Note on this clone: The sample contains more than one DNA sequence encoding this CDR3. V and J are TRBV30 and TRBJ1-5; D gene uncertain. Trimming took off 0 bases at V and 1 base at J, with 4 bases between the two ends. Per the germline V gene, CDR1 is GTSNPN and CDR2 is SVGIG (reference sequence). CDR3 length: 13 residues. Here the CDR3 DNA reads TGTGCCTGGAGTGTTCAGAGCAATCAGCCCCAGCATTTT. Protein sequence: CAWSVQSNQPQHF.

Worth noting for this clone: This CDR3 is also generated by other DNA sequences in the sample. The J gene is TRBJ2-3, the V gene TRBV5-1, with TRBD1 identical over 9 bases. The germline V gene has CDR1 SGHRS and CDR2 YFSETQ. The CDR3 runs 15 residues. Trimming removed 3 bases from V and 6 bases from J; junction bases left unmatched: 8. The CDR3 sequence: CASSSGTGRTDTQYF. For the CDR3, the DNA is TGCGCCAGCAGCTCCGGGACAGGGAGAACTGATACGCAGTATTTT.

This chain connects TRBV6-5 to TRBJ1-6; 8 nucleotides line up with TRBD1. CDR3 size: 14 residues. The germline V gene has CDR1 MNHEY and CDR2 SVGAGI. The V and J ends lost 6 bases and 5 bases, in that order; junction bases with no gene match: 3. The CDR3 bases are TGTGCCAGCAGCACGGGACAGGATAATTCACCCCTCCACTTT. This gives the protein CASSTGQDNSPLHF.

This clone was detected only once. This chain links TRBV4-2 with TRBJ1-2, with 11 positions matching TRBD1. This CDR3 is built from 15 residues. J gave up 6 bases and V 0 bases, and 3 bases lay outside the gene matches. The germline CDR1 and CDR2 sequences are LGHNA and YNFKEQ. The CDR3 coding sequence is TGTGCCAGCAGCCAAGAGGACAGGGGGCGTGATGGCTACACCTTC. As protein: CASSQEDRGRDGYTF.

Concerning this clone itself: One junction end does not reproduce the germline sequence, and a read error may be involved. This rearrangement joins TRBV28 to TRBJ1-1; weak D call: TRBD1 (5 bases). The CDR3 is 14 residues long. Germline-derived CDR1 and CDR2 are MDHEN and SYDVKM. CDR3 residues: CASRSSGTVPYLVF. CDR3 nucleotides: TGTGCCAGCAGAAGCAGCGGGACGGTGCCATATTTGGTCTTT.